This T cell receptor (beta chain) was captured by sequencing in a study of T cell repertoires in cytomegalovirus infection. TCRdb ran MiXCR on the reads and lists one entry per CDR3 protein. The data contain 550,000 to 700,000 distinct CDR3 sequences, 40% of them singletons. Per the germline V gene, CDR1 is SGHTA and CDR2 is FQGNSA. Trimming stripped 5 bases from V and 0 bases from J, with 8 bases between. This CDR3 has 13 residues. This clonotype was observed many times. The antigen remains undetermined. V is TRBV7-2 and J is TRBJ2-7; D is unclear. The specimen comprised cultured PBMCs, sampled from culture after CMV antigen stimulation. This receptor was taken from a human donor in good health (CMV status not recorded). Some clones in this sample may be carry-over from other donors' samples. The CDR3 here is CASSHRVSYEQYF. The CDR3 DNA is TGTGCCAGCAGCCACCGGGTCTCCTACGAGCAGTACTTC.